Sequencing of this T cell receptor (beta chain) was carried out in a study of blood T cells in healthy people across ages. Study background: Template switching picked up about one barcoded beta molecule for each two T cells.

Study results and caveats: A conclusive naive versus antigen-experienced comparison was prevented by the unsorted PBMCs. Both higher diversity and more naive CD4+ cells marked long-lived donors when set against aged donors.

Of note for this clonotype: As yet, its antigen is unknown. No DNA is shown, since the ends of the CDR3 on it are uncertain; the CDR3 is the one TCRdb lists.

Together with a sample-barcoded 5' primer, a J-beta primer mix was included in a second PCR lasting about 6 to 11 cycles. A template-switch adaptor that had 12 random nucleotides put a tag on each cDNA molecule. One entry per CDR3 protein results from TCRdb running MiXCR on the 5' RACE reads. The sample has hundreds of thousands of distinct CDR3 sequences, more than 20% seen once. The CDR3 length is 14 residues, termini included. CDR1 MNHEY and CDR2 SVGEGT come from the germline V gene. The TCR originated in a man between 65 and 79 years old in good health. The chain combines TRBV6-2 or TRBV6-3 with TRBJ1-2; TRBD1, the D gene given by the table, was not confirmed from the DNA. The material sequenced was blood. CDR3 sequence reads: CATWPRDSAYGCTF.